This entry lists 2 T cell receptor beta chains sequenced from one sample in a study of molecular identifiers for immune sequencing clone quantification. TCRdb reanalysed the PCR reads using MiXCR and keeps one entry per CDR3 protein. This table holds roughly 320,000 distinct CDR3 sequences, under 25% found once. The sequenced material came from naive CD8+ T cells from blood, with Jurkat cell RNA spiked in. The subset here: FACS-sorted CD8+CD4-CCR7+CD45RA+ naive T cells. These receptors were taken from a human donor in good health. Some libraries in this study had Jurkat cell RNA spiked in.

This chain joins TRBV12-3 or TRBV12-4 and TRBJ2-7; the D call may be TRBD1 or TRBD2 (6 bases each). V gave up 5 bases and J gave up 11 bases, with 19 bases separating them. The CDR3 totals 13 residues. CDR3: CASSEGGGPLKYF. The CDR3, as DNA: TGTGCCAGCAGTGAGGGTGGGGGGCCCCTGAAGTACTTC.

Turning to this clonotype: A much larger clone is a single base away; this may be a read error. The rearrangement links TRBV29-1 to TRBJ2-5, with D possibly matching TRBD1 (5 bases). The CDR3 consists of 12 residues. Germline assignment: CDR1 SQVTM and CDR2 ANQGSEA. The CDR3 region is CSGSGSGETRYF. CDR3 DNA sequence: TGCAGCGGATCAGGGTCCGGTGAGACCCGGTACTTC.